The present entry profiles one T cell receptor beta chain with its context. The antigen remains unidentified. The data are from a study of cytomegalovirus exposure and HLA in healthy donors. Whole-study results and caveats: TCR beta sequences reportedly predicted the HLA-A and HLA-B alleles of most subjects accurately. TCR association rates varied by HLA locus in a later analysis, with DRB1 highest and HLA-C lowest. Per published reports, the classifier diagnosed cytomegalovirus status with high specificity and sensitivity.

After removal of 0 bases from V and 9 bases from J, the junction contained 3 bases not matched to a gene. The CDR3 covers 14 residues. CDR1 and CDR2 from the germline V gene are SGHRS and YFSETQ. PCR involved 60 Vbeta and 13 Jbeta primers. The method was immunoSEQ multiplex PCR; TCRdb's version includes in-frame clones alone and lacks a portion of them. Here the sample table reports about 52,000 clones. The clonotype originates from a woman aged 60 to 75 in good health and CMV-seropositive. The rearrangement uses TRBV5-1 and TRBJ2-7, with 13 bases identical to TRBD2. Sequencing used PBMCs. The CDR3 coding sequence is TGCGCCAGCAGCTTGGAGACTAGCGGGGGGTGGCAGTACTTC. This translates into CASSLETSGGWQYF.